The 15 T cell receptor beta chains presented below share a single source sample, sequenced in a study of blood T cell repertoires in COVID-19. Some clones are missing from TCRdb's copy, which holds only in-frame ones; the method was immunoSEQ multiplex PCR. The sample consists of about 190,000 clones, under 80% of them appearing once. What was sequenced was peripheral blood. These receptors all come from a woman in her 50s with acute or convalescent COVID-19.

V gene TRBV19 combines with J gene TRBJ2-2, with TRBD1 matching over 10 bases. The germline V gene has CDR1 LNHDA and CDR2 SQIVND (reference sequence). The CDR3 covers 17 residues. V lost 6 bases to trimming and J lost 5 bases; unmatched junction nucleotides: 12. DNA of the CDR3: TGTGCCAGTAGCCCTAGACAGGGGGCAAAGAGGACCGGGGAGCTGTTTTTT. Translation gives CASSPRQGAKRTGELFF.

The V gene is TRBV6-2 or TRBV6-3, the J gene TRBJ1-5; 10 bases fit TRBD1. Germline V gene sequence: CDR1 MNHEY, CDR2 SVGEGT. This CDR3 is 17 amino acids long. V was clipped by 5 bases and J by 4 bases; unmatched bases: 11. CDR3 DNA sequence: TGTGCCAGCAGTCGGACAGGGGGTCCTAGAGTTAATCAGCCCCAGCATTTT. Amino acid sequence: CASSRTGGPRVNQPQHF.

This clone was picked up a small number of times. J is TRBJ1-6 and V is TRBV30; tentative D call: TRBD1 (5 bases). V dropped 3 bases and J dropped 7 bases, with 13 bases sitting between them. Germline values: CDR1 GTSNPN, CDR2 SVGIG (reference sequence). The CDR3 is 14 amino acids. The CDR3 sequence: CAWSQGQTNSPLHF. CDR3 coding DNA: TGTGCCTGGAGCCAGGGCCAGACCAATTCACCCCTCCACTTT.

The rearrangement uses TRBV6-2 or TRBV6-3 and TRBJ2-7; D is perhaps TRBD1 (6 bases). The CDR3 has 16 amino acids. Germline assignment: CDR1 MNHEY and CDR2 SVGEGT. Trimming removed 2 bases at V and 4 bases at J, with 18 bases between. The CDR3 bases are TGTGCCAGCAGTTACGTTAGGACAGCTCCGGGATACGAGCAGTACTTC. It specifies CASSYVRTAPGYEQYF.

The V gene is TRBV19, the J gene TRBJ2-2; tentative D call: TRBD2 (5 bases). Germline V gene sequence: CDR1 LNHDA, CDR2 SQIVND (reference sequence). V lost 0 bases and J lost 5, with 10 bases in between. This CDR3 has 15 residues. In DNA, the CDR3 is TGTGCCAGTAGTATAGATAGGCCGGGGACCGGGGAGCTGTTTTTT. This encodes CASSIDRPGTGELFF.

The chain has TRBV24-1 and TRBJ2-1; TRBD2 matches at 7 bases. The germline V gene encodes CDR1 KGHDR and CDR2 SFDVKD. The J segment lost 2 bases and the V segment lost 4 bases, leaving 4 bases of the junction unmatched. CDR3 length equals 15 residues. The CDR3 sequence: CATSERAGTYNEQFF. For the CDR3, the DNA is TGTGCCACCAGTGAGCGAGCGGGGACCTACAATGAGCAGTTCTTC.

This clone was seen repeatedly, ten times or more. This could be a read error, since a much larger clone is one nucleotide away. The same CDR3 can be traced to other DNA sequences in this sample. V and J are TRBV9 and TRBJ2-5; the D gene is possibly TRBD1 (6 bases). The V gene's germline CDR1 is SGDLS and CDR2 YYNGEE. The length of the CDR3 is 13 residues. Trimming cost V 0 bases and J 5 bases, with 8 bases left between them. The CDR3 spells CASSVARGETQYF. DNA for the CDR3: TGTGCCAGCAGCGTAGCTAGGGGGGAGACCCAGTACTTC.

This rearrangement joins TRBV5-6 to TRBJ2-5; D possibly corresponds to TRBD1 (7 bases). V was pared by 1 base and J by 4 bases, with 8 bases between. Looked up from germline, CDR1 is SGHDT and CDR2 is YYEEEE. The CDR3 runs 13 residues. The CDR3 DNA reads TGTGCCAGCAGCTTGCAGGGGGGAGAGACCCAGTACTTC. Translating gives CASSLQGGETQYF.

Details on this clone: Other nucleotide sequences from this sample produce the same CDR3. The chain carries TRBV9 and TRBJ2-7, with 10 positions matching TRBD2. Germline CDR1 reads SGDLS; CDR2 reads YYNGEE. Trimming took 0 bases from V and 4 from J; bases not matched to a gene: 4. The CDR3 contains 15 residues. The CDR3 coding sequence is TGTGCCAGCAGCGTAGGTCTAGCGGGAGCTTACGAGCAGTACTTC. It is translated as CASSVGLAGAYEQYF. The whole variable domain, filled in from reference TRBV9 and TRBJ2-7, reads DSGVTQTPKHLITATGQRVTLRCSPRSGDLSVYWYQQSLDQGLQFLIQYYNGEERAKGNILERFSAQQFPDLHSELNLSSLELGDSALYFCASSVGLAGAYEQYFGPGTRLTVT.

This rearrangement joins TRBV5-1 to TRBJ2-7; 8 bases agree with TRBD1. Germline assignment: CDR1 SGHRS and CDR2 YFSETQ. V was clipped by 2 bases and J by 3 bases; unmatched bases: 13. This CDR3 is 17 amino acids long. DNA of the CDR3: TGCGCCAGCAGCTTCTCAGTTCCGGGACAGGTCCGCTACGAGCAGTACTTC. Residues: CASSFSVPGQVRYEQYF.

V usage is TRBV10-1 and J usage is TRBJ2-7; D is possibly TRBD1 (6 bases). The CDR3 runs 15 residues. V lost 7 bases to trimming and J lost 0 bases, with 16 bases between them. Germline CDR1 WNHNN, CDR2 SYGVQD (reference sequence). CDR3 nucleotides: TGCGCCAGCAAAGACAGGTACCTGAACTCCTACGAGCAGTACTTC. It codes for CASKDRYLNSYEQYF.

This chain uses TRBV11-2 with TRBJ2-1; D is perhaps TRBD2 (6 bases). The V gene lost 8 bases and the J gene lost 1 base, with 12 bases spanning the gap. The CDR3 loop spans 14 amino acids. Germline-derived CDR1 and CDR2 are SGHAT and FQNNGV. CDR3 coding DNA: TGTGCCAGCCGGTGGGGGGATTCCTACAATGAGCAGTTCTTC. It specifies CASRWGDSYNEQFF. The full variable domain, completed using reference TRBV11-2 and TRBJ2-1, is EAGVAQSPRYKIIEKRQSVAFWCNPISGHATLYWYQQILGQGPKLLIQFQNNGVVDDSQLPKDRFSAERLKGVDSTLKIQPAKLEDSAVYLCASRWGDSYNEQFFGPGTRLTVL.

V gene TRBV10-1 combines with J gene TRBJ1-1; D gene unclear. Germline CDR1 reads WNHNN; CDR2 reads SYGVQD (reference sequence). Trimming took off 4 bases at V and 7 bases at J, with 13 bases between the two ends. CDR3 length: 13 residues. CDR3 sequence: CASSGTGDSEAFF. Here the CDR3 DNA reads TGCGCCAGCAGTGGTACCGGGGATAGTGAAGCTTTCTTT.

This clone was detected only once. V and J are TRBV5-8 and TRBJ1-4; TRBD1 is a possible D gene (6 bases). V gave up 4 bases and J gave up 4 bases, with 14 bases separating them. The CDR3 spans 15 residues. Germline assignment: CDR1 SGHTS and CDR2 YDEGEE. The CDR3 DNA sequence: TGTGCCAGCAGCGAAGGAGGACAGATTAATGAAAAACTGTTTTTT. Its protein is CASSEGGQINEKLFF.

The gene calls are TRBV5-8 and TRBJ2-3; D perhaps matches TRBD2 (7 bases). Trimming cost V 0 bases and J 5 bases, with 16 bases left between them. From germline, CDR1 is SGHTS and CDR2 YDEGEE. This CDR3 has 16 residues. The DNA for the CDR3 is TGTGCCAGCAGCTTGGCGGGCGGGGGCACTGAAGATACGCAGTATTTT. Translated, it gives CASSLAGGGTEDTQYF.